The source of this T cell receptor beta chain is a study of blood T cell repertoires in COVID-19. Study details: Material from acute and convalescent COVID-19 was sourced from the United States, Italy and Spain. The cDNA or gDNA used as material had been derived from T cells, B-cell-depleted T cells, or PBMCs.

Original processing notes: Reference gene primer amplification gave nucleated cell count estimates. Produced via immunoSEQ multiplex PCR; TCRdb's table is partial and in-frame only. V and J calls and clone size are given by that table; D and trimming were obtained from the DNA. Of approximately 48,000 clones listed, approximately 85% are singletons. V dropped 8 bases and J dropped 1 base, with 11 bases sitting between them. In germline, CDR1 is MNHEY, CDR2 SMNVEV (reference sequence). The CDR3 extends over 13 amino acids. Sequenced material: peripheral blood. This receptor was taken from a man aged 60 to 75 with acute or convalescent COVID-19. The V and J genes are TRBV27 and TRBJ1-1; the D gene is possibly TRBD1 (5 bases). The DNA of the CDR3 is TGTGCCAGCGTAAGGCAGGGGAACACTGAAGCTTTCTTT. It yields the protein CASVRQGNTEAFF.